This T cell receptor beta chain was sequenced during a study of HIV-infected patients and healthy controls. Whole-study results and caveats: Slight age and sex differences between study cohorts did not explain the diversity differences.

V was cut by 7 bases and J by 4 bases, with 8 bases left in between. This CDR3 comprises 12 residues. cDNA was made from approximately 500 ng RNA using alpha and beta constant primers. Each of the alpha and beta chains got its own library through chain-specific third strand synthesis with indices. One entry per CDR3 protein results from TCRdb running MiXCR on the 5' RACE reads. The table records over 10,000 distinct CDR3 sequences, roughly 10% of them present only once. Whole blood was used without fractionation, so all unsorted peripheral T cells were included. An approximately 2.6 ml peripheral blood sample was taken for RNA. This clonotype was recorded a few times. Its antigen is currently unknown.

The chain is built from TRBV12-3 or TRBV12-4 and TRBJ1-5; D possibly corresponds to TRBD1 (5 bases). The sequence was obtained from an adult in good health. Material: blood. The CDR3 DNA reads TGTGCCAGCAACCGACAGAATCAGCCCCAGCATTTT. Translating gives CASNRQNQPQHF.